One and the same sample provided the 21 T cell receptor beta chains below, sequenced in a study of cytomegalovirus exposure and HLA in healthy donors (dated by TCRdb to about 2017). The library was produced with the immunoSEQ multiplex PCR assay. For the multiplex PCR, a mixture combining 60 forward primers for TCR Vbeta segments and 13 reverse primers for TCR Jbeta segments was used. In its TCRdb copy, this immuneACCESS table keeps in-frame sequences only and misses some clones. Where compared with another copy, unresolved V genes explain less than half of these, and the others have no known cause. A total of some 150,000 clones appear in this sample, roughly 80% of them only once. Roughly 3.7% of the sample is in the top ten clones. Sample: PBMCs. These TCRs come from a man aged 25 to 40 in good health and CMV-seropositive.

This rearrangement joins TRBV11-1 to TRBJ1-1; weak D call: TRBD1 (5 bases). Trimming pared 7 bases from V and 0 bases from J, leaving 15 bases between. The CDR3 loop spans 15 amino acids. The V gene's germline CDR1 is SGHAT and CDR2 FQDESV (reference sequence). The CDR3 loop reads CASILPREVNTEAFF. CDR3 in DNA: TGTGCCAGCATCCTACCCAGGGAAGTGAACACTGAAGCTTTCTTT.

This rearrangement joins TRBV27 to TRBJ1-5; D is unclear. CDR1 MNHEY and CDR2 SMNVEV come from the germline V gene (reference sequence). The V and J ends lost 5 bases and 0 bases respectively, with 17 bases between them. The CDR3 covers 17 residues. The CDR3 sequence is CASSTFYGGYSNQPQHF. The CDR3 region has the DNA TGTGCCAGCAGTACTTTTTACGGCGGATATAGCAATCAGCCCCAGCATTTT.

The rearrangement joins TRBV19 to TRBJ1-1; D might be TRBD1 (5 bases). CDR1 LNHDA and CDR2 SQIVND come from the germline V gene (reference sequence). The CDR3 runs 14 residues. V was trimmed by 5 bases and J by 0 bases, leaving 10 bases between them. In DNA, the CDR3 is TGTGCCAGTAGTTACAACAGGCTGAACACTGAAGCTTTCTTT. Protein product: CASSYNRLNTEAFF. Filled out from reference TRBV19 and TRBJ1-1, the complete variable domain reads DGGITQSPKYLFRKEGQNVTLSCEQNLNHDAMYWYRQDPGQGLRLIYYSQIVNDFQKGDIAEGYSVSREKKESFPLTVTSAQKNPTAFYLCASSYNRLNTEAFFGQGTRLTVV.

This chain connects TRBV5-1 to TRBJ2-7; perhaps TRBD1 as D (5 bases). The CDR3 length is 15 residues. Germline V gene data show CDR1 as SGHRS and CDR2 as YFSETQ. The V gene lost 1 base and the J gene lost 0 bases, with 11 bases spanning the gap. The DNA of the CDR3 is TGCGCCAGCAGCTTGCAGCGCGACAGCTCCTACGAGCAGTACTTC. It is translated as CASSLQRDSSYEQYF. Looking up the rest from reference TRBV5-1 and TRBJ2-7 gives the full variable domain: KAGVTQTPRYLIKTRGQQVTLSCSPISGHRSVSWYQQTPGQGLQFLFEYFSETQRNKGNFPGRFSGRQFSNSRSEMNVSTLELGDSALYLCASSLQRDSSYEQYFGPGTRLTVT.

The gene calls are TRBV29-1 and TRBJ2-3, with 10 positions matching TRBD2. The CDR3 is 14 amino acids. The ends lost 2 bases at V and 5 bases at J; junction bases unmatched: 4. Looked up from germline, CDR1 is SQVTM and CDR2 is ANQGSEA. CDR3: CSVESSGGRDTQYF. The CDR3 nucleotides are TGCAGCGTTGAATCTAGCGGGGGTAGAGATACGCAGTATTTT.

The chain has TRBV6-1 and TRBJ1-1, with unresolved D. CDR3 length: 14 amino acids. V dropped 2 bases and J dropped 1 base, with 8 bases sitting between them. Germline assignment: CDR1 MNHNS and CDR2 SASEGT. CDR3 protein: CASSELSWNTEAFF. The CDR3 nucleotides are TGTGCCAGCAGTGAACTGTCTTGGAACACTGAAGCTTTCTTT.

Concerning this clone: The same CDR3 can be traced to other DNA sequences in this sample. The DNA for the CDR3 is TGTGCCAGCAGTTTACGCTACGAGCAGTACTTC. This sequence encodes CASSLRYEQYF. The chain links TRBV28 to TRBJ2-7; D call uncertain. Germline V CDR1 and CDR2: MDHEN, SYDVKM. Trimming stripped 2 bases from V and 3 bases from J, with 2 bases between. The CDR3 has 11 residues.

This clone turned up a few times. The chain uses TRBV6-5 and TRBJ1-2; weak D call: TRBD1 (6 bases). V was clipped by 6 bases and J by 4 bases, with 12 bases between them. Germline V lookup: CDR1 MNHEY, CDR2 SVGAGI. This CDR3 region has 13 residues. In nucleotides, the CDR3 is TGTGCCAGCAGGAAACAGGGCCTCTATGGCTACACCTTC. Translation: CASRKQGLYGYTF.

The V and J genes are TRBV7-7 and TRBJ2-2; the match to TRBD2 covers 10 bases. Germline trimming cut 3 bases from V and 4 bases from J; bases unmatched to any gene: 5. CDR3 size: 16 residues. Germline-derived CDR1 and CDR2 are SSHAT and FNYEAQ (reference sequence). The CDR3 here is CASSLGSGGRTGELFF. The CDR3 DNA sequence: TGTGCCAGCAGCTTGGGTAGCGGGGGGCGCACCGGGGAGCTGTTTTTT.

The genes are TRBV7-6 and TRBJ2-7; 8 positions match TRBD1. The CDR3 spans 14 residues. V was clipped by 5 bases and J by 3 bases; unmatched bases: 6. Germline V lookup: CDR1 SGHVS, CDR2 FNYEAQ. This CDR3 reads CASSPGTGHYEQYF. CDR3 nucleotide sequence: TGTGCCAGCAGCCCCGGGACAGGCCACTACGAGCAGTACTTC.

The chain has TRBV10-2 and TRBJ1-1; possibly TRBD1 for D (6 bases). Germline V gene sequence: CDR1 WSHSY, CDR2 SAAADI. This CDR3 is 13 amino acids long. Trimming took 3 bases from V and 4 from J, leaving 9 bases between them. The CDR3 spells CASSESRGTEAFF. The DNA of the CDR3 is TGCGCCAGCAGTGAATCCAGGGGCACTGAAGCTTTCTTT.

The gene calls are TRBV7-3 and TRBJ2-2; 7 bases are shared with TRBD1. Germline CDR1 and CDR2: SGHTA and FQGTGA. The CDR3 loop spans 14 amino acids. V lost 5 bases and J lost 4; bases outside the gene matches: 4. This CDR3 reads CASSTAGGTGELFF. In DNA form, the CDR3 reads TGTGCCAGCAGCACGGCAGGGGGCACCGGGGAGCTGTTTTTT.

The chain links TRBV7-7 to TRBJ1-4, with a possible D match to TRBD1 (6 bases). The CDR3 is 13 residues long. Per the germline V gene, CDR1 is SSHAT and CDR2 is FNYEAQ (reference sequence). With 1 base removed from V and 8 bases from J, the gap between germline ends came to 8 bases. Here the CDR3 reads CASSLGTDEKLFF. For the CDR3, the DNA is TGTGCCAGCAGCTTAGGGACAGACGAAAAACTGTTTTTT.

The V and J genes are TRBV6-1 and TRBJ2-2; TRBD2 matches 10 bases. V lost 6 bases and J lost 4; bases outside the gene matches: 2. The V gene's germline CDR1 is MNHNS and CDR2 SASEGT. There are 14 residues in the CDR3. The CDR3 loop is CASRLAGPTGELFF. CDR3 bases: TGTGCCAGCAGACTAGCGGGGCCCACCGGGGAGCTGTTTTTT.

V and J are TRBV6-1 and TRBJ1-3, with D perhaps matching TRBD1 (5 bases). Germline loops: CDR1 MNHNS, CDR2 SASEGT. The length of the CDR3 is 17 residues. V lost 3 bases to trimming and J lost 4 bases, with 19 bases between them. CDR3 sequence: CASSEGQGGYLGNTIYF. The CDR3 nucleotides read TGTGCCAGCAGTGAGGGTCAGGGAGGGTATCTAGGAAACACCATATATTTT.

The rearrangement uses TRBV5-1 and TRBJ2-3; 8 nucleotides match TRBD2. V dropped 3 bases and J dropped 2; count of bases not matched to a gene: 5. The CDR3 has 15 residues. Germline CDR1 is SGHRS and CDR2 is YFSETQ. This CDR3 reads CASSWAGGSTDTQYF. CDR3 nucleotides: TGCGCCAGCAGCTGGGCGGGAGGCTCCACAGATACGCAGTATTTT. The full variable domain, in which reference TRBV5-1 and TRBJ2-3 provide the parts outside the CDR3, is KAGVTQTPRYLIKTRGQQVTLSCSPISGHRSVSWYQQTPGQGLQFLFEYFSETQRNKGNFPGRFSGRQFSNSRSEMNVSTLELGDSALYLCASSWAGGSTDTQYFGPGTRLTVL.

The genes are TRBV29-1 and TRBJ2-2; possible D gene TRBD1, 6 bases. Germline V CDR1 and CDR2: SQVTM, ANQGSEA. The V and J ends lost 6 bases and 5 bases respectively, with 10 bases between them. The CDR3 consists of 12 residues. The CDR3 region has the DNA TGCAGCGTGTTAGACAGGACCGGGGAGCTGTTTTTT. This encodes CSVLDRTGELFF.

V and J are TRBV5-6 and TRBJ1-1; 7 nucleotides match TRBD1. V trimming: 7 bases; J trimming: 0 bases; junction bases outside the gene matches: 9. The CDR3 spans 15 residues. The germline CDR1 and CDR2 sequences are SGHDT and YYEEEE. This CDR3 reads CASGPQGLVNTEAFF. The CDR3 DNA is TGTGCCAGCGGACCACAGGGGCTGGTGAACACTGAAGCTTTCTTT.

The V and J genes are TRBV28 and TRBJ2-1, with 14 bases that match TRBD2. After removal of 4 bases from V and 14 bases from J, the junction contained 16 bases not matched to a gene. CDR3 length equals 17 residues. Per the germline V gene, CDR1 is MDHEN and CDR2 is SYDVKM. CDR3 bases: TGTGCCAGCAGTTCCCCATCGACTAGCGGGGGGGCTTTGTTTGAGTTCTTC. It codes for CASSSPSTSGGALFEFF.

The V call is TRBV6-5, the J call TRBJ2-3; 7 bases are a match to TRBD2. The CDR3 has 14 amino acids. Trimming took 6 bases from V and 2 from J; bases not matched to a gene: 5. Germline CDR1 is MNHEY and CDR2 is SVGAGI. The CDR3 nucleotides read TGTGCCAGCAGGAGGGAGGGCCTCACAGATACGCAGTATTTT. This translates into CASRREGLTDTQYF.

V gene TRBV7-2 combines with J gene TRBJ2-1; 14 nucleotides align to TRBD2. From germline, CDR1 is SGHTA and CDR2 FQGNSA. V lost 4 bases and J lost 2; bases outside the gene matches: 1. The CDR3 consists of 16 residues. In nucleotides, the CDR3 is TGTGCCAGCAGCTGGGGACTAGCGGGGGCCTACAATGAGCAGTTCTTC. This gives the protein CASSWGLAGAYNEQFF.